The 20 T cell receptor beta chains listed next were all sequenced from one sample in a study of early T cells in non-severe SARS-CoV-2 infection. TCRdb used MiXCR to reprocess the 5' RACE reads, holding one entry per CDR3 protein. The sample holds around 92,000 distinct CDR3 sequences, about 10% seen once. Sequenced input: whole blood. The source is an adult who was a healthcare worker with PCR-confirmed SARS-CoV-2 infection or an uninfected control (not recorded which).

CDR3 bases: TGTGCCAGCAGTTTACGGGGCGGCACGAACACCGGGGAGCTGTTTTTT. This codes for CASSLRGGTNTGELFF. The chain joins TRBV12-3 or TRBV12-4 to TRBJ2-2; D may correspond to TRBD1 or TRBD2 (5 bases each). Trimming took off 2 bases at V and 0 bases at J, with 10 bases between the two ends. This CDR3 has 16 residues.

This rearrangement joins TRBV2 to TRBJ2-7; 8 bases are shared with TRBD1. Germline V gives CDR1 SNHLY, CDR2 FYNNEI. The V segment lost 8 bases and the J segment 5 bases; nucleotides outside the gene matches: 8. The CDR3 loop spans 13 amino acids. In DNA, the CDR3 is TGTGCCAGCGCCGGACAGGGAAGCGACGAGCAGTACTTC. It encodes CASAGQGSDEQYF.

This clonotype appeared many times. The chain carries TRBV14 and TRBJ1-1; no firm D call. V dropped 2 bases and J dropped 6 bases, with 10 bases sitting between them. The CDR3 covers 13 residues. Germline V gives CDR1 SGHDN, CDR2 FVKESK. The CDR3 bases are TGTGCCAGCAGCCAATCTCTATGGGCTGAAGCTTTCTTT. Amino acids: CASSQSLWAEAFF.

The chain combines TRBV7-2 with TRBJ2-3; D gene ambiguous. CDR3 length: 12 residues. V lost 4 bases to trimming and J lost 5 bases, with 7 bases between them. Germline V gene data show CDR1 as SGHTA and CDR2 as FQGNSA. CDR3 residues: CASSWSGDTQYF. The CDR3, as DNA: TGTGCCAGCAGCTGGAGTGGAGATACGCAGTATTTT. The complete variable domain, with remaining parts taken from reference TRBV7-2 and TRBJ2-3, reads GAGVSQSPSNKVTEKGKDVELRCDPISGHTALYWYRQSLGQGLEFLIYFQGNSAPDKSGLPSDRFSAERTGGSVSTLTIQRTQQEDSAVYLCASSWSGDTQYFGPGTRLTVL.

This clonotype has at least ten counts. The genes are TRBV20-1 and TRBJ2-1, with no clear D. The CDR3 contains 11 residues. V was shortened by 7 bases and J by 6 bases, with 10 bases between the two germline ends. Germline V gene data show CDR1 as DFQATT and CDR2 as SNEGSKA (reference sequence). The CDR3 coding sequence is TGCAGTGTCCTAGGGTCCAATGAGCAGTTCTTC. It specifies CSVLGSNEQFF.

This clonotype was counted between two and nine times. The chain combines TRBV6-5 with TRBJ1-1, with unresolved D. The CDR3 contains 13 residues. Germline CDR1 reads MNHEY; CDR2 reads SVGAGI. V lost 1 base to trimming and J lost 2 bases, with 5 bases between them. As DNA, the CDR3 is TGTGCCAGCAGTTACTATGGAAACACTGAAGCTTTCTTT. Translated: CASSYYGNTEAFF.

A few counts support this clonotype. The chain is built from TRBV3-1 and TRBJ2-7; 11 positions agree with TRBD2. Germline CDR1 and CDR2: LGHDT and YNNKEL (reference sequence). The CDR3 is made up of 15 amino acids. V lost 4 bases, J lost 2 bases, and 4 bases stayed unmatched. The CDR3 nucleotides read TGTGCCAGCAGCCCTAGACTAGCGGGGCCCTACGAGCAGTACTTC. Residues: CASSPRLAGPYEQYF.

This clonotype occurred many times. The chain links TRBV6-5 to TRBJ1-1; D not resolved. Germline CDR1 is MNHEY and CDR2 is SVGAGI. The V end was cut by 4 bases, the J end by 8 bases, with 11 bases between. The CDR3 sequence is 12 residues long. CDR3 nucleotides: TGTGCCAGCAGTTCCCGGAAGGGAGAAGCTTTCTTT. It is translated as CASSSRKGEAFF.

The CDR3 DNA follows: TGCAGCGTTGAAACCGGGGGGACAGATACGCAGTATTTT. Translation gives CSVETGGTDTQYF. The chain combines TRBV29-1 with TRBJ2-3, with 7 bases identical to TRBD2. The V segment lost 2 bases and the J segment 3 bases; nucleotides outside the gene matches: 2. The length of the CDR3 is 13 residues. The V gene's germline CDR1 is SQVTM and CDR2 ANQGSEA.

Ten or more counts support this clonotype. V is TRBV5-1 and J is TRBJ1-2; D is unresolved. The CDR3 is 13 residues long. The V and J ends lost 5 bases and 3 bases respectively, with 11 bases between them. Germline CDR1 SGHRS, CDR2 YFSETQ. In DNA form, the CDR3 reads TGCGCCAGCAGATTCGACACGGACTATGGCTACACCTTC. Its protein product is CASRFDTDYGYTF.

The CDR3 loop reads CASSGQGIAKNIQYF. CDR3 DNA: TGTGCCAGCAGTGGGCAGGGAATAGCCAAAAACATTCAGTACTTC. This chain links TRBV2 with TRBJ2-4; D might be TRBD1 (5 bases). V lost 4 bases, J lost 0 bases, and 10 bases lay in between. This CDR3 contains 15 residues. Germline CDR1 and CDR2: SNHLY and FYNNEI.

This clonotype was recorded at least ten times. V usage is TRBV2 and J usage is TRBJ1-2; 7 bases match TRBD1. The CDR3 loop spans 16 amino acids. The junction had 12 bases not matched to a gene; V was cut back by 4 bases and J by 4 bases. CDR1 is SNHLY and CDR2 is FYNNEI in the germline V gene. CDR3 region: CASSVFGTATIYGYTF. CDR3 DNA sequence: TGTGCCAGCAGTGTATTCGGGACAGCTACTATCTATGGCTACACCTTC.

This clonotype was seen repeatedly, ten times or more. This sequence joins TRBV29-1 and TRBJ1-1, with TRBD1 identical over 9 bases. V was pared by 4 bases and J by 6 bases, with 6 bases of the junction left unmatched. CDR3 length: 13 residues. Germline-derived CDR1 and CDR2 are SQVTM and ANQGSEA. The CDR3 here is CSVGTGGASEAFF. The CDR3 DNA sequence: TGCAGCGTTGGTACAGGGGGCGCGTCTGAAGCTTTCTTT.

The V and J genes are TRBV12-3 or TRBV12-4 and TRBJ2-5; D tentatively fits TRBD1 or TRBD2 (5 bases each). V was trimmed by 6 bases and J by 5 bases, leaving 13 bases between them. The CDR3 runs 13 residues. The CDR3 nucleotides are TGTGCCAGCAGACCCGGGACGGTGGAGACCCAGTACTTC. Translated, it gives CASRPGTVETQYF.

The V and J genes are TRBV20-1 and TRBJ2-5; no clear D gene. The germline V gene has CDR1 DFQATT and CDR2 SNEGSKA (reference sequence). CDR3 length equals 11 residues. Trimming removed 6 bases at V and 5 bases at J, with 10 bases between. The CDR3 DNA reads TGCAGTGCCGTCGGTTCCGAGACCCAGTACTTC. It is translated as CSAVGSETQYF.

This clonotype was seen many times. V usage is TRBV29-1 and J usage is TRBJ2-3; TRBD2 agrees at 9 bases. The CDR3 sequence is 14 residues long. CDR1 and CDR2 (germline): SQVTM, ANQGSEA. J was trimmed by 4 bases and V by 6 bases; bases with no gene match: 8. The CDR3 nucleotides are TGCAGCGTCCCGAGTGCGGGAGGGCCAGATACGCAGTATTTT. Protein sequence: CSVPSAGGPDTQYF.

This clonotype was picked up many times. The genes are TRBV20-1 and TRBJ1-2, with D maybe TRBD1 (5 bases). The CDR3 contains 9 residues. V dropped 8 bases and J dropped 7 bases, with 8 bases sitting between them. Germline V gives CDR1 DFQATT, CDR2 SNEGSKA (reference sequence). The CDR3 DNA follows: TGCAGTCCGGGGGGTGGCTACACCTTC. This codes for CSPGGGYTF.

This clonotype was observed many times. This chain links TRBV7-9 with TRBJ2-1; possible D gene TRBD2, 6 bases. Trimming took off 5 bases at V and 4 bases at J, with 18 bases between the two ends. Germline V gene lookup returns CDR1 SEHNR and CDR2 FQNEAQ (reference sequence). The CDR3 totals 16 residues. CDR3 sequence reads: CASSQTRDFRYNEQFF. CDR3 bases: TGTGCCAGCAGCCAAACCCGGGACTTCAGATACAATGAGCAGTTCTTC.

Ten or more counts support this clonotype. The genes are TRBV6-5 and TRBJ2-3; TRBD2 might be the D (5 bases). V was cut by 0 bases and J by 1 base, with 11 bases left in between. The CDR3 covers 16 residues. Looked up from germline, CDR1 is MNHEY and CDR2 is SVGAGI. The CDR3 spells CASSYSRGGRTDTQYF. The CDR3 bases are TGTGCCAGCAGTTACTCGCGTGGCGGGCGCACAGATACGCAGTATTTT.

The sample holds a few counts of this clonotype. J is TRBJ1-4 and V is TRBV30, with no clear D. The germline CDR1 and CDR2 sequences are GTSNPN and SVGIG (reference sequence). V gave up 3 bases and J gave up 3 bases, with 14 bases separating them. The CDR3 loop spans 15 amino acids. The CDR3 DNA reads TGTGCCTGGAGCGTAGATCAACGGGCTAATGAAAAACTGTTTTTT. This gives the protein CAWSVDQRANEKLFF.